Following are 21 T cell receptor beta chains from one sample sequenced in a study of blood T cell repertoires in COVID-19. Using immunoSEQ multiplex PCR, the repertoire was profiled, and TCRdb retains in-frame clones only, with some absent. This table holds fewer than 300,000 clones, less than 85% found once. Material for sequencing was peripheral blood. These receptor sequences come from a human donor with COVID-19, enrolled during active disease. The donor label of this sample is uncertain.

The gene calls are TRBV4-2 and TRBJ1-5; TRBD1 might be the D (5 bases). The germline CDR1 and CDR2 sequences are LGHNA and YNFKEQ. The V gene lost 1 base and the J gene lost 6 bases, with 7 bases spanning the gap. The CDR3 contains 13 residues. CDR3: CASSQGGVQPQHF. The DNA of the CDR3 is TGTGCCAGCAGCCAAGGGGGGGTTCAGCCCCAGCATTTT.

The rearrangement joins TRBV30 to TRBJ2-7; 9 nucleotides agree with TRBD2. Germline V gene lookup returns CDR1 GTSNPN and CDR2 SVGIG (reference sequence). Losses at the gene ends were 3 bases for V and 2 bases for J; bases not matched to a gene: 5. The CDR3 sequence is 14 residues long. CDR3 amino acids: CAWSVASGAYEQYF. CDR3 sequence (DNA): TGTGCCTGGAGCGTTGCTAGCGGGGCCTACGAGCAGTACTTC.

The genes are TRBV12-3 or TRBV12-4 and TRBJ1-6; D is undetermined. Trimming stripped 4 bases from V and 6 bases from J, with 7 bases between. CDR3 length: 13 residues. The CDR3 here is CASSYSLNSPLHF. The CDR3 DNA is TGTGCCAGCAGTTATAGCCTTAATTCACCCCTCCACTTT.

This chain uses TRBV5-1 with TRBJ2-2; 10 positions match TRBD2. The CDR3 totals 19 residues. The V segment lost 0 bases and the J segment 1 base; nucleotides outside the gene matches: 9. Germline V gene sequence: CDR1 SGHRS, CDR2 YFSETQ. CDR3 DNA sequence: TGCGCCAGCAGCTTGGAACCGGCTAGCGGGAGTAGGAACACCGGGGAGCTGTTTTTT. Its protein is CASSLEPASGSRNTGELFF.

Turning to this clone: The same CDR3 arises from other DNA sequences in this sample as well. J is TRBJ2-7 and V is TRBV6-1; TRBD1 agrees at 8 bases. CDR3 length: 13 residues. The germline V gene encodes CDR1 MNHNS and CDR2 SASEGT. V dropped 3 bases and J dropped 6; count of bases not matched to a gene: 4. Here the CDR3 DNA reads TGTGCCAGCAGTGACCGTGACAGGGGCGAGCAGTACTTC. Translation gives CASSDRDRGEQYF.

The chain employs TRBV10-3 and TRBJ2-2; D remains ambiguous. The ends were cut back, 8 bases at V and 5 bases at J, with 9 bases in the middle. The V gene's germline CDR1 is ENHRY and CDR2 SYGVKD. This CDR3 contains 12 residues. CDR3 coding DNA: TGTGCCATCGGGCTTGGAACCGGGGAGCTGTTTTTT. It specifies CAIGLGTGELFF.

This clone was counted at least ten times. CDR3: CASSVATGQGTDTQYF. The CDR3 DNA reads as TGTGCCAGCAGTGTAGCTACGGGACAAGGCACAGATACGCAGTATTTT. V is TRBV2 and J is TRBJ2-3, with D perhaps matching TRBD1 (6 bases). Germline-derived CDR1 and CDR2 are SNHLY and FYNNEI. This CDR3 region has 16 residues. V lost 4 bases to trimming and J lost 1 base, with 15 bases between them.

The chain employs TRBV11-1 and TRBJ2-2; TRBD1 aligns across 10 bases. This CDR3 has 15 residues. CDR1 SGHAT and CDR2 FQDESV come from the germline V gene (reference sequence). Losses at the gene ends were 4 bases for V and 7 bases for J; bases not matched to a gene: 6. Written as DNA, the CDR3 is TGTGCCAGCAGCTGGGGACAGGGGTATGACGGGGAGCTGTTTTTT. Residues: CASSWGQGYDGELFF.

This sequence joins TRBV6-1 and TRBJ2-3; perhaps TRBD1 as D (6 bases). The V gene lost 2 bases and the J gene lost 6 bases, with 15 bases spanning the gap. This CDR3 is 15 amino acids long. Looked up from germline, CDR1 is MNHNS and CDR2 is SASEGT. CDR3 in DNA: TGTGCCAGCAGTGAACAGGGGAGTGGTTTTGATACGCAGTATTTT. It translates to CASSEQGSGFDTQYF.

The genes are TRBV30 and TRBJ1-3; 7 bases agree with TRBD1. The germline V gene encodes CDR1 GTSNPN and CDR2 SVGIG (reference sequence). Unmatched junction bases numbered 1, after V lost 2 bases and J lost 0 bases. There are 14 residues in the CDR3. CDR3 coding DNA: TGTGCCTGGAGTAGGGGGCTCTCTGGAAACACCATATATTTT. Amino acid sequence: CAWSRGLSGNTIYF.

J is TRBJ2-1 and V is TRBV6-5; 9 positions match TRBD1. The length of the CDR3 is 12 residues. CDR1 and CDR2 from the germline V gene are MNHEY and SVGAGI. Trimming cost V 7 bases and J 9 bases; bases outside gene matches: 4. CDR3 nucleotide sequence: TGTGCCAGCAATATGGGACAGGGTGAGCAGTTCTTC. Its protein is CASNMGQGEQFF.

Written as DNA, the CDR3 is TGTGCCATCAGTGGTTGGGGGGAGGAGAATTCACCCCTCCACTTT. Protein product: CAISGWGEENSPLHF. The V and J genes are TRBV10-3 and TRBJ1-6; tentatively, D is TRBD1 (5 bases). With 4 bases removed from V and 7 bases from J, the gap between germline ends came to 14 bases. The CDR3 is 15 residues long. Germline V gene data show CDR1 as ENHRY and CDR2 as SYGVKD.

The chain links TRBV12-5 to TRBJ2-7; 9 nucleotides agree with TRBD1. V lost 6 bases and J lost 3; bases outside the gene matches: 12. Per germline, CDR1 LGHNT and CDR2 FRNRAP. The CDR3 totals 16 residues. The CDR3 DNA is TGTGCTAGTGGAACCTCCCCCGGACAGGGGTTCTACGAGCAGTACTTC. Amino acids: CASGTSPGQGFYEQYF.

The J gene is TRBJ2-3, the V gene TRBV19, with 9 nucleotides matching TRBD2. Germline CDR1 reads LNHDA; CDR2 reads SQIVND (reference sequence). There are 18 residues in the CDR3. V shed 5 bases and J 5 bases; nucleotides not matched to a gene: 17. CDR3 in DNA: TGTGCCAGTAGTCCCCAACCACAGACTAGCGGACGAGGAGATACGCAGTATTTT. It is translated as CASSPQPQTSGRGDTQYF.

This clone was counted between two and nine times. This rearrangement joins TRBV7-9 to TRBJ2-2; a possible D gene is TRBD2 (5 bases). The length of the CDR3 is 14 residues. Trimming pared 5 bases from V and 2 bases from J, leaving 9 bases between. The germline V gene encodes CDR1 SEHNR and CDR2 FQNEAQ (reference sequence). The CDR3 coding sequence is TGTGCCAGCAGCCAGCGGACCAACACCGGGGAGCTGTTTTTT. Amino acid sequence: CASSQRTNTGELFF. Looking up the rest from reference TRBV7-9 and TRBJ2-2 gives the full variable domain: DTGVSQNPRHKITKRGQNVTFRCDPISEHNRLYWYRQTLGQGPEFLTYFQNEAQLEKSRLLSDRFSAERPKGSFSTLEIQRTEQGDSAMYLCASSQRTNTGELFFGEGSRLTVL.

The chain has TRBV6-6 and TRBJ2-1; 8 nucleotides align to TRBD1. This CDR3 is built from 14 residues. The ends lost 6 bases at V and 5 bases at J; junction bases unmatched: 6. Germline-derived CDR1 and CDR2 are MNHNY and SVGAGI (reference sequence). Here the CDR3 DNA reads TGTGCCAGCAGGGGAGGACAGGGTAACAATGAGCAGTTCTTC. It translates to CASRGGQGNNEQFF.

The chain employs TRBV19 and TRBJ1-3; 11 bases are a match to TRBD1. V gave up 4 bases and J gave up 3 bases; unmatched junction bases: 8. The CDR3 loop spans 17 amino acids. Germline V lookup: CDR1 LNHDA, CDR2 SQIVND (reference sequence). For the CDR3, the DNA is TGTGCCAGTAGTAAGGGCCGGACAGGGGGCTTTGGAAACACCATATATTTT. Amino acid sequence: CASSKGRTGGFGNTIYF.

As DNA, the CDR3 is TGTGCCAGCGAAGGGACAGCCCAGACAGATACGCAGTATTTT. The encoded protein is CASEGTAQTDTQYF. V is TRBV28 and J is TRBJ2-3, with 7 bases matching TRBD1. The CDR3 spans 14 residues. V gave up 8 bases and J gave up 3 bases; unmatched junction bases: 8. CDR1 is MDHEN and CDR2 is SYDVKM in the germline V gene.

This chain connects TRBV29-1 to TRBJ2-2, with D possibly being TRBD2 (5 bases). The CDR3 length is 17 residues. Germline V CDR1 and CDR2: SQVTM, ANQGSEA. V was cut by 1 base and J by 0 bases, with 15 bases left in between. The CDR3 here is CSVEAEVWGANTGELFF. CDR3 bases: TGCAGCGTTGAAGCCGAGGTGTGGGGAGCGAACACCGGGGAGCTGTTTTTT.

The chain employs TRBV19 and TRBJ2-7; 10 positions agree with TRBD1. The germline V gene has CDR1 LNHDA and CDR2 SQIVND (reference sequence). The CDR3 has 14 residues. Trimming at V came to 5 bases and at J to 3 bases, leaving 4 bases not matched to a gene. This CDR3 is CASSDGTGVYEQYF. DNA of the CDR3: TGTGCCAGTAGTGATGGGACAGGGGTCTACGAGCAGTACTTC.

The chain couples TRBV30 to TRBJ2-2, with D tentatively TRBD1 (6 bases). With 2 bases removed from V and 7 bases from J, the gap between germline ends came to 11 bases. The CDR3 loop spans 13 amino acids. Germline-derived CDR1 and CDR2 are GTSNPN and SVGIG (reference sequence). CDR3 nucleotide sequence: TGTGCCTGGAGTACTAGGGGGTACGGGGAGCTGTTTTTT. Protein product: CAWSTRGYGELFF.